These 25 T cell receptor beta chains came from one sample sequenced in a study of control samples from healthy donors and cancer patients. Profiling relied on immunoSEQ multiplex PCR, and the TCRdb table lists in-frame clones only, not all of them. The sample lists about 180,000 clones, around nine tenths occurring once. Sequencing input: blood. These receptors were taken from a man younger than 45 in good health.

In its sample, this clone was seen once. The V and J genes are TRBV25-1 and TRBJ1-1, with a weak D call TRBD1 (6 bases). Trimming pared 3 bases from V and 11 bases from J, leaving 19 bases between. The CDR3 has 14 residues. Germline-derived CDR1 and CDR2 are MGHDK and SYGVNS. The CDR3 DNA is TGTGCCAGCAGTGAGGCCTCGGGGGCCATTAAGGCTTTCTTT. This sequence encodes CASSEASGAIKAFF.

The V call is TRBV5-1, the J call TRBJ1-1; possibly TRBD1 for D (6 bases). The CDR3 contains 15 residues. The V end was cut by 1 base, the J end by 0 bases, with 10 bases between. The germline gives CDR1 SGHRS, CDR2 YFSETQ. The CDR3 region is CASSLSRQVNTEAFF. In DNA form, the CDR3 reads TGCGCCAGCAGCTTGAGTCGACAGGTGAACACTGAAGCTTTCTTT.

The V and J genes are TRBV19 and TRBJ1-2; a possible D gene is TRBD1 (5 bases). This CDR3 spans 11 amino acids. V was cut by 5 bases and J by 8 bases, with 9 bases left in between. Germline CDR1 LNHDA, CDR2 SQIVND (reference sequence). The CDR3 loop is CASSDSRGYTF. CDR3 bases: TGTGCCAGTAGTGACAGTCGGGGCTACACCTTC.

The sample holds a few counts of this clone. This chain joins TRBV7-6 and TRBJ2-3; 8 bases fit TRBD1. With 2 bases clipped from V and 3 bases from J, the junction kept 7 bases outside the gene matches. This CDR3 is 16 amino acids long. The germline gives CDR1 SGHVS, CDR2 FNYEAQ. The CDR3 loop reads CASSLSGGKATDTQYF. CDR3 nucleotide sequence: TGTGCCAGCAGCTTATCAGGGGGCAAGGCAACAGATACGCAGTATTTT.

This clone was seen only a few times. The V call is TRBV5-1, the J call TRBJ2-3, with TRBD2 matching over 11 bases. Losses at the gene ends were 6 bases for V and 2 bases for J; bases not matched to a gene: 8. Germline lookup yields CDR1 SGHRS and CDR2 YFSETQ. The CDR3 spans 16 residues. In DNA, the CDR3 is TGCGCCAGCACCCCTAGACTAGCGGGGAACACAGATACGCAGTATTTT. Translated: CASTPRLAGNTDTQYF.

The genes are TRBV6-5 and TRBJ1-2; no clear D gene. Germline V CDR1 and CDR2: MNHEY, SVGAGI. This CDR3 is 13 amino acids long. Trimming stripped 5 bases from V and 4 bases from J, with 11 bases between. Here the CDR3 reads CASSPVGFYGYTF. CDR3 DNA sequence: TGTGCCAGCAGTCCCGTAGGGTTCTATGGCTACACCTTC.

This chain joins TRBV7-2 and TRBJ1-2; D ambiguous. The CDR3 runs 15 residues. Trimming took off 8 bases at V and 7 bases at J, with 23 bases between the two ends. Per the germline V gene, CDR1 is SGHTA and CDR2 is FQGNSA. The CDR3 reads CASSPLALGGVGYTF. CDR3 DNA: TGTGCCAGCTCTCCTCTGGCCCTAGGCGGGGTTGGCTACACCTTC.

This chain joins TRBV6-4 and TRBJ2-3; 8 bases map to TRBD1. This CDR3 is built from 14 residues. The V segment lost 6 bases and the J segment 5 bases; nucleotides outside the gene matches: 7. Germline CDR1 is MRHNA and CDR2 is SNTAGT. Written as DNA, the CDR3 is TGTGCCAGCAGCAGACAGGGGTTATTAGATACGCAGTATTTT. It codes for CASSRQGLLDTQYF.

The chain joins TRBV12-5 to TRBJ1-5; 8 nucleotides align to TRBD1. Germline CDR1 and CDR2: LGHNT and FRNRAP. The CDR3 totals 18 residues. J was trimmed by 0 bases and V by 3 bases; bases with no gene match: 10. The chain's CDR3 is CASGFSGQGRGSNQPQHF. CDR3 nucleotides: TGTGCTAGTGGTTTCTCAGGACAGGGCCGGGGTAGCAATCAGCCCCAGCATTTT.

This rearrangement joins TRBV20-1 to TRBJ2-1; unclear D gene. CDR1 and CDR2 (germline): DFQATT, SNEGSKA (reference sequence). There are 12 residues in the CDR3. Deletions cut 3 bases from V and 9 bases from J, with 12 bases between. The CDR3 bases are TGCAGTGCTAGTGCCCCTTATGGTGAGCAGTTCTTC. Translation: CSASAPYGEQFF.

The chain employs TRBV7-9 and TRBJ2-7; D unresolved. Germline V gene lookup returns CDR1 SEHNR and CDR2 FQNEAQ (reference sequence). Trimming removed 1 base from V and 2 bases from J, with 12 bases in between. CDR3 length equals 15 residues. In DNA, the CDR3 is TGTGCCAGCAGCTTAGGGGGAATTGGCACCTACGAGCAGTACTTC. Protein sequence: CASSLGGIGTYEQYF.

Here the CDR3 reads CAISLRTGGVGDYGYTF. In nucleotides, the CDR3 is TGTGCCATCAGTTTAAGGACAGGGGGCGTCGGAGACTATGGCTACACCTTC. The chain joins TRBV10-3 to TRBJ1-2; 11 nucleotides agree with TRBD1. After removal of 5 bases from V and 3 bases from J, the junction contained 11 bases not matched to a gene. The CDR3 runs to 17 residues. Germline V gives CDR1 ENHRY, CDR2 SYGVKD.

The genes are TRBV11-2 and TRBJ2-5; D may be TRBD2 (6 bases). There are 15 residues in the CDR3. With 5 bases removed from V and 1 base from J, the gap between germline ends came to 14 bases. Germline lookup yields CDR1 SGHAT and CDR2 FQNNGV. The CDR3 DNA follows: TGTGCCAGCAGCGGGGGGACGGACATCCAAGAGACCCAGTACTTC. Translating gives CASSGGTDIQETQYF. The full variable domain, with the rest looked up from reference TRBV11-2 and TRBJ2-5, is EAGVAQSPRYKIIEKRQSVAFWCNPISGHATLYWYQQILGQGPKLLIQFQNNGVVDDSQLPKDRFSAERLKGVDSTLKIQPAKLEDSAVYLCASSGGTDIQETQYFGPGTRLLVL.

This rearrangement joins TRBV7-6 to TRBJ2-2; 11 nucleotides match TRBD1. J gave up 5 bases and V 5 bases, and 7 bases lay outside the gene matches. The CDR3 loop spans 16 amino acids. Germline V lookup: CDR1 SGHVS, CDR2 FNYEAQ. The CDR3 spells CASSPGTGGGTGELFF. The CDR3 coding sequence is TGTGCCAGCAGCCCGGGGACAGGGGGAGGAACCGGGGAGCTGTTTTTT.

This CDR3 is CASSGGIWPGGQPQHF. In nucleotides, the CDR3 is TGTGCCAGCAGTGGGGGCATCTGGCCTGGAGGTCAGCCCCAGCATTTT. The chain uses TRBV6-1 and TRBJ1-5, with a possible D match to TRBD1 (5 bases). This CDR3 has 16 amino acids. The V gene lost 4 bases and the J gene lost 6 bases, with 19 bases spanning the gap. From germline, CDR1 is MNHNS and CDR2 SASEGT.

The chain joins TRBV27 to TRBJ2-6, with a weak D call TRBD2 (7 bases). The germline V and J ends were trimmed by 7 bases and 3 bases, with 16 bases remaining between them. In germline, CDR1 is MNHEY, CDR2 SMNVEV (reference sequence). This CDR3 has 16 residues. CDR3 sequence: CASTRGGGIGANVLTF. The CDR3 DNA reads as TGTGCCAGCACCCGGGGAGGGGGGATTGGGGCCAACGTCCTGACTTTC. The whole variable domain, filled in from reference TRBV27 and TRBJ2-6, reads EAQVTQNPRYLITVTGKKLTVTCSQNMNHEYMSWYRQDPGLGLRQIYYSMNVEVTDKGDVPEGYKVSRKEKRNFPLILESPSPNQTSLYFCASTRGGGIGANVLTFGAGSRLTVL.

The rearrangement joins TRBV9 to TRBJ2-7; weak D call: TRBD2 (5 bases). This CDR3 region has 13 residues. CDR1 and CDR2 from the germline V gene are SGDLS and YYNGEE. Trimming shortened V by 2 bases and J by 2 bases, and 8 bases separated the two germline ends. The DNA of the CDR3 is TGTGCCAGCAGCGTGAGGGTTGCCTACGAGCAGTACTTC. Residues: CASSVRVAYEQYF.

The chain carries TRBV6-6 and TRBJ2-2; 7 nucleotides align to TRBD2. With V trimmed by 4 bases and J by 4 bases, 3 bases remained unmatched. Germline V gene sequence: CDR1 MNHNY, CDR2 SVGAGI (reference sequence). The CDR3 has 14 amino acids. The CDR3 nucleotides are TGTGCCAGCAGTTGGGGCGGGAGCACCGGGGAGCTGTTTTTT. Protein: CASSWGGSTGELFF.

This clone was seen only once. The chain carries TRBV18 and TRBJ1-1; perhaps TRBD1 as D (5 bases). CDR3 length: 13 residues. The V gene lost 3 bases and the J gene lost 8 bases, with 13 bases spanning the gap. Germline values: CDR1 KGHSH, CDR2 LQKENI. DNA of the CDR3: TGTGCCAGCTCACCTTCCGGGGGGGTGGAAGCTTTCTTT. Translation gives CASSPSGGVEAFF. The whole variable domain, remainder taken from reference TRBV18 and TRBJ1-1, is NAGVMQNPRHLVRRRGQEARLRCSPMKGHSHVYWYRQLPEEGLKFMVYLQKENIIDESGMPKERFSAEFPKEGPSILRIQQVVRGDSAAYFCASSPSGGVEAFFGQGTRLTVV.

CDR3 sequence (DNA): TGCAGCGTTGATGTCGGGGGCGGCGAAGCTTTCTTT. Translated, it gives CSVDVGGGEAFF. The chain employs TRBV29-1 and TRBJ1-1; D is possibly TRBD1 (6 bases). Trimming took 3 bases from V and 8 from J, leaving 13 bases between them. The CDR3 is made up of 12 amino acids. Germline V CDR1 and CDR2: SQVTM, ANQGSEA.

CDR3 amino acids: CASSQVTGGPGNTIYF. The CDR3 DNA is TGTGCCAGCAGCCAAGTAACAGGGGGCCCTGGAAACACCATATATTTT. V usage is TRBV4-2 and J usage is TRBJ1-3, with 9 nucleotides matching TRBD1. CDR1 is LGHNA, CDR2 YNFKEQ, per germline. J gave up 2 bases and V 1 base, and 3 bases lay outside the gene matches. The CDR3 consists of 16 residues.

This chain links TRBV5-8 with TRBJ1-5, with TRBD1 matching 9 bases. Trimming cost V 0 bases and J 3 bases; bases outside gene matches: 1. From germline, CDR1 is SGHTS and CDR2 YDEGEE. The CDR3 runs 15 residues. CDR3 in amino acids: CASSLGTGVNQPQHF. For the CDR3, the DNA is TGTGCCAGCAGCTTGGGGACAGGGGTCAATCAGCCCCAGCATTTT.

This chain uses TRBV7-9 with TRBJ1-1; 9 bases fit TRBD1. Per germline, CDR1 SEHNR and CDR2 FQNEAQ (reference sequence). The CDR3 runs to 14 residues. V lost 5 bases and J lost 5; bases outside the gene matches: 6. This chain's CDR3 is CASSIQGARTEAFF. In DNA, the CDR3 is TGTGCCAGCAGCATACAGGGGGCGAGGACTGAAGCTTTCTTT.

This clone has more than one count but fewer than ten. This CDR3 is CASSLREGGGQFF. CDR3 DNA: TGTGCCAGCAGCCTCCGTGAGGGTGGGGGGCAGTTCTTC. The V and J genes are TRBV3-1 (or the pseudogene TRBV3-2) and TRBJ2-1; perhaps D is TRBD1 or TRBD2 (5 bases each). Per the germline V gene, CDR1 is LGHDT and CDR2 is YNNKEL (reference sequence). This CDR3 comprises 13 residues. V lost 4 bases and J 12 bases, leaving 16 bases between the germline ends.

The chain carries TRBV2 and TRBJ2-7; D not resolved. Trimming cost V 0 bases and J 0 bases, with 12 bases left between them. The CDR3 runs 16 residues. The germline V gene encodes CDR1 SNHLY and CDR2 FYNNEI. The CDR3 protein is CASSEAPPTSSYEQYF. CDR3 sequence (DNA): TGTGCCAGCAGTGAAGCACCCCCTACCAGCTCCTACGAGCAGTACTTC.